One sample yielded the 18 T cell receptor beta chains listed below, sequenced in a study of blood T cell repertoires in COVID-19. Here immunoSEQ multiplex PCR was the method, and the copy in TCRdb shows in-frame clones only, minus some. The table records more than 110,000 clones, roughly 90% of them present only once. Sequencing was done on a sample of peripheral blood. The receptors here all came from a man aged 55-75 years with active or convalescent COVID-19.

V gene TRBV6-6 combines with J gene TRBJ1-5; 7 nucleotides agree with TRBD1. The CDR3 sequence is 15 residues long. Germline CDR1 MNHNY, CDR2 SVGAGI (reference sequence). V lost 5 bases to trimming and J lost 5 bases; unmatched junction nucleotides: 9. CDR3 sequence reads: CASSQPTGSDQPQHF. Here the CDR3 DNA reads TGTGCCAGCAGTCAACCGACAGGGAGTGATCAGCCCCAGCATTTT.

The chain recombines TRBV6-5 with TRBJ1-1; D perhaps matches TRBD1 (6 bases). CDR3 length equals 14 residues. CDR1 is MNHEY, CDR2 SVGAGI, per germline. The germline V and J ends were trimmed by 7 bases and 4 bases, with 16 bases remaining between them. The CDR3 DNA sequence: TGTGCCAGCATTCTGGACAGACTTAGCACTGAAGCTTTCTTT. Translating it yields CASILDRLSTEAFF.

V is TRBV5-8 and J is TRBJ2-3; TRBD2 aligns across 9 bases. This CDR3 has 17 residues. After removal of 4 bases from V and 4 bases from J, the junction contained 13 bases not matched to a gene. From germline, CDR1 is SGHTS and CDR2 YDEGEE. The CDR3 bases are TGTGCCAGCAGCCAGGGGACGGTAGCGGGAGAATCAGATACGCAGTATTTT. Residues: CASSQGTVAGESDTQYF.

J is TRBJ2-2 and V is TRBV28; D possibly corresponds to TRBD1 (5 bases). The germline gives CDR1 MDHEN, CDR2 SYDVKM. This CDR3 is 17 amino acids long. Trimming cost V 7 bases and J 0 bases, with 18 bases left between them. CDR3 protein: CASTPAEGAANTGELFF. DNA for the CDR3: TGTGCCAGCACCCCGGCGGAAGGGGCGGCGAACACCGGGGAGCTGTTTTTT. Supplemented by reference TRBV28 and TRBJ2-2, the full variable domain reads DVKVTQSSRYLVKRTGEKVFLECVQDMDHENMFWYRQDPGLGLRLIYFSYDVKMKEKGDIPEGYSVSREKKERFSLILESASTNQTSMYLCASTPAEGAANTGELFFGEGSRLTVL.

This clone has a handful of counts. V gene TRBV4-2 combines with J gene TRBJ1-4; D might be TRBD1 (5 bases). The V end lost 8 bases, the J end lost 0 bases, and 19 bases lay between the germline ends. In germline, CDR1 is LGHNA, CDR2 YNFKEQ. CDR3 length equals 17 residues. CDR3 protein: CASGRMAQGATNEKLFF. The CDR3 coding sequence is TGTGCCAGCGGAAGGATGGCCCAAGGGGCAACTAATGAAAAACTGTTTTTT.

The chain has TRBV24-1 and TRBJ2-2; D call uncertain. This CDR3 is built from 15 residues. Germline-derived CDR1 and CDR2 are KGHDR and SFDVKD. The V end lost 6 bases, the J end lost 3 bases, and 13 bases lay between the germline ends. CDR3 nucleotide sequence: TGTGCCACCAGTCCAGCCCCTAGTTACACCGGGGAGCTGTTTTTT. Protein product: CATSPAPSYTGELFF.

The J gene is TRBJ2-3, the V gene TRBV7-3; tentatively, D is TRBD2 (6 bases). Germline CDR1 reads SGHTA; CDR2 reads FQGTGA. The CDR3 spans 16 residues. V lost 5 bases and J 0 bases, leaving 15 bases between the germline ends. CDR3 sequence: CASSPDWRVSTDTQYF. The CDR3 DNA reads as TGTGCCAGCAGCCCCGACTGGAGGGTTAGCACAGATACGCAGTATTTT.

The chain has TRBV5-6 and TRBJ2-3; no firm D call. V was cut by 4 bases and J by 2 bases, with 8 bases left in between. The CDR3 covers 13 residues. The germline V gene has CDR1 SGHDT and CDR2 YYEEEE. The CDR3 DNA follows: TGTGCCAGCAGCCACGGTACCACAGATACGCAGTATTTT. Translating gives CASSHGTTDTQYF.

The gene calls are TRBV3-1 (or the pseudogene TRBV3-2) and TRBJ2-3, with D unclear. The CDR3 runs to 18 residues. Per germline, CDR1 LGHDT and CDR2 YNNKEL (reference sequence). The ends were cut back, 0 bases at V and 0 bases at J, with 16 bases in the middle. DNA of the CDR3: TGTGCCAGCAGCCAAGATCATATTGGCTCACCTAGCACAGATACGCAGTATTTT. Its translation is CASSQDHIGSPSTDTQYF.

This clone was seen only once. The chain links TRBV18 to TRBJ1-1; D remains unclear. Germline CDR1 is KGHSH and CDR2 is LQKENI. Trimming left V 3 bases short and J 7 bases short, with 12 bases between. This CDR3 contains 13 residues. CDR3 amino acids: CASSPTARNEAFF. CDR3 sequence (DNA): TGTGCCAGCTCACCGACGGCGCGGAATGAAGCTTTCTTT.

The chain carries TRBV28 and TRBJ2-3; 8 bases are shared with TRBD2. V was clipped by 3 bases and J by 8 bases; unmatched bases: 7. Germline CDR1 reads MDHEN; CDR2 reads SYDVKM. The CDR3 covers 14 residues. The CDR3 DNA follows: TGTGCCAGCAGTTTCCGAGCGGGGGTGGGTACGCAGTATTTT. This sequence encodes CASSFRAGVGTQYF.

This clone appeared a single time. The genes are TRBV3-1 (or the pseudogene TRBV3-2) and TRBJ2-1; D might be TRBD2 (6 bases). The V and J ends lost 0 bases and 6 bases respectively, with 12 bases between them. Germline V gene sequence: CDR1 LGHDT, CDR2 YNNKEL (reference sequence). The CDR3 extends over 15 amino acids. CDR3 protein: CASSQDEAAGNEQFF. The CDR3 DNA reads TGTGCCAGCAGCCAAGATGAAGCAGCGGGCAATGAGCAGTTCTTC.

The CDR3 nucleotides read TGTGCCAGCAGTGATCTAGCGTTCGGGGCCAACGTCCTGACTTTC. Its protein is CASSDLAFGANVLTF. The J gene is TRBJ2-6, the V gene TRBV6-1; maybe TRBD2 (6 bases). V gave up 3 bases and J gave up 4 bases, with 10 bases separating them. The CDR3 extends over 15 amino acids. The V gene's germline CDR1 is MNHNS and CDR2 SASEGT.

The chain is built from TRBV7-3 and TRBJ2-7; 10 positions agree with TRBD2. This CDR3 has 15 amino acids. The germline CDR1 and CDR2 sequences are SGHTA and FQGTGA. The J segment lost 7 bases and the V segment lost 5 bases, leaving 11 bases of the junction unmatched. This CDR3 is CASSPRLAGVREQYF. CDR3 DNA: TGTGCCAGCAGCCCTCGACTAGCGGGCGTGAGGGAGCAGTACTTC.

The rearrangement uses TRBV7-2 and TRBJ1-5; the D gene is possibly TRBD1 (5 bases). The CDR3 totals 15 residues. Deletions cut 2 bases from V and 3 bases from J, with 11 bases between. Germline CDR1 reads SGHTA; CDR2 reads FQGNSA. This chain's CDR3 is CASSLSGRDNQPQHF. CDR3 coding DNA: TGTGCCAGCAGCTTATCGGGCAGGGACAATCAGCCCCAGCATTTT.

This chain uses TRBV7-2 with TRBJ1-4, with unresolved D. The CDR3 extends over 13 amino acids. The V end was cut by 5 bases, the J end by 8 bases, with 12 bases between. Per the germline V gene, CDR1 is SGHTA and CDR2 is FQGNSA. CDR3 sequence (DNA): TGTGCCAGCAGCGTACGTCTGGGCGAAAAACTGTTTTTT. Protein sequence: CASSVRLGEKLFF.

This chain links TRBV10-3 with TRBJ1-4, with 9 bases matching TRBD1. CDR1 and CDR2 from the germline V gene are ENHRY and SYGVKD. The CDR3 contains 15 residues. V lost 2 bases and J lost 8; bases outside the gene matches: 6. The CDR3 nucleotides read TGTGCCATCAGTGAGGGGGACAGGGTGAACGAAAAACTGTTTTTT. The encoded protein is CAISEGDRVNEKLFF.

The CDR3 spells CASSFGGLDNSPLHF. CDR3 DNA: TGTGCCAGCAGTTTCGGGGGACTAGATAATTCACCCCTCCACTTT. The chain is built from TRBV28 and TRBJ1-6, with TRBD1 as a possible D gene (5 bases). This CDR3 has 15 amino acids. The germline V gene has CDR1 MDHEN and CDR2 SYDVKM. V was clipped by 3 bases and J by 5 bases, with 11 bases between them.